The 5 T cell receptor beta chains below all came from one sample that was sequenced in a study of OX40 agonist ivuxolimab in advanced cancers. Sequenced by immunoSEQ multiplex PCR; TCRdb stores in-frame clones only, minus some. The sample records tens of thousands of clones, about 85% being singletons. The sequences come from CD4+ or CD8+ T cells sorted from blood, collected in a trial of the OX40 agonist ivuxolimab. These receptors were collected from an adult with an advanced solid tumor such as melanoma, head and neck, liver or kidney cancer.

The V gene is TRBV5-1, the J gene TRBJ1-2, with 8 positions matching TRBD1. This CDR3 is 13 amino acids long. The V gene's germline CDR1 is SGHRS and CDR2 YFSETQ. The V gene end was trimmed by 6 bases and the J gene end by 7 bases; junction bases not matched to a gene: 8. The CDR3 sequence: CASTATGGVGYTF. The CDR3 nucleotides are TGCGCCAGCACTGCAACAGGGGGGGTTGGCTACACCTTC. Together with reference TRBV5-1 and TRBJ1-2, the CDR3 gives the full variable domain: KAGVTQTPRYLIKTRGQQVTLSCSPISGHRSVSWYQQTPGQGLQFLFEYFSETQRNKGNFPGRFSGRQFSNSRSEMNVSTLELGDSALYLCASTATGGVGYTFGSGTRLTVV.

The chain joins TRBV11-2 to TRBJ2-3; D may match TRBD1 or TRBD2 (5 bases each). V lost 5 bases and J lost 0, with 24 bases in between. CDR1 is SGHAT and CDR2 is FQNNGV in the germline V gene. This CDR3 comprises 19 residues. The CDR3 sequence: CASSPGTGSATRSTDTQYF. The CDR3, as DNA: TGTGCCAGCAGCCCCGGGACGGGTAGCGCCACACGAAGCACAGATACGCAGTATTTT.

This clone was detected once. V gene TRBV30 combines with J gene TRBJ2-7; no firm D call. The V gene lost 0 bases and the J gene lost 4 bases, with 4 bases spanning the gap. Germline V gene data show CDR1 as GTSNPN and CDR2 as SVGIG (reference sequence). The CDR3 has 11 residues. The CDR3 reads CAWSVPYEQYF. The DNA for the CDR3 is TGTGCCTGGAGTGTACCTTACGAGCAGTACTTC.

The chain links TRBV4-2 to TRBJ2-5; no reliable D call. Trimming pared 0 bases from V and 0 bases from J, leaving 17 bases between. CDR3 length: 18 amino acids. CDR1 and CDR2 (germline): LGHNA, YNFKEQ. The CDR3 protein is CASSQEVGLTSNQETQYF. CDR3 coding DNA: TGTGCCAGCAGCCAAGAAGTGGGTTTGACAAGTAACCAAGAGACCCAGTACTTC.

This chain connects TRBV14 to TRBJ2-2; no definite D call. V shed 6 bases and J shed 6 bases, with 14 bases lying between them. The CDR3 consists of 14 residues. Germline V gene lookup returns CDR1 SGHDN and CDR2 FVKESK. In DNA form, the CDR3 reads TGTGCCAGCAGTCTTTCGATCCGCGCCGGGGAGCTGTTTTTT. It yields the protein CASSLSIRAGELFF.